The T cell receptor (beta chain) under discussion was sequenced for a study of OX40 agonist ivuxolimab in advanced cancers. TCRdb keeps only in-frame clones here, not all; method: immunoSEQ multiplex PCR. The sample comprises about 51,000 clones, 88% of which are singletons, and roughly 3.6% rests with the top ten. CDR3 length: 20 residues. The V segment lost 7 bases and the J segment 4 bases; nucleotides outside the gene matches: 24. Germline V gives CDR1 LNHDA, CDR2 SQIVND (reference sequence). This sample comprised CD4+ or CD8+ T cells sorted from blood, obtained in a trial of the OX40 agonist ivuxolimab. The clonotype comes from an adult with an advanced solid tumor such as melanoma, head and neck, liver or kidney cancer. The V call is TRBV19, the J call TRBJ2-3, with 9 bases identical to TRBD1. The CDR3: CASTRGPGQGDWGRADTQYF. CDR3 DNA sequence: TGTGCCAGTACCAGGGGGCCGGGACAGGGTGATTGGGGCCGAGCAGATACGCAGTATTTT. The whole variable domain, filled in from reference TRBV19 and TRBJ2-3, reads DGGITQSPKYLFRKEGQNVTLSCEQNLNHDAMYWYRQDPGQGLRLIYYSQIVNDFQKGDIAEGYSVSREKKESFPLTVTSAQKNPTAFYLCASTRGPGQGDWGRADTQYFGPGTRLTVL.